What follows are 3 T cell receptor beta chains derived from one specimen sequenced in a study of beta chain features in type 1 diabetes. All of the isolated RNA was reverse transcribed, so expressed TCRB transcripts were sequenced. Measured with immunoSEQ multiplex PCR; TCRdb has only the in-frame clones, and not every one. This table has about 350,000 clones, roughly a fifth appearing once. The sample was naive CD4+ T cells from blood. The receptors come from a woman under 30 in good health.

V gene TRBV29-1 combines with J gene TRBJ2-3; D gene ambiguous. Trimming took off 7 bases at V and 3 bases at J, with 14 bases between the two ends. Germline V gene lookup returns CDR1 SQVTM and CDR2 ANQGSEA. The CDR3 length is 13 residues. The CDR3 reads CSAEPLITDTQYF. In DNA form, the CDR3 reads TGCAGCGCCGAGCCACTGATAACAGATACGCAGTATTTT.

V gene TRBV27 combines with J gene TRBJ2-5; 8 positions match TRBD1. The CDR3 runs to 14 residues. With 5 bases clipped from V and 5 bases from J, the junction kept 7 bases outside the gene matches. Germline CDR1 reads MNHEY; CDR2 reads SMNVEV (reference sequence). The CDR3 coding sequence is TGTGCCAGCAGTCATCAGGGGGCACGGGAGACCCAGTACTTC. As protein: CASSHQGARETQYF.

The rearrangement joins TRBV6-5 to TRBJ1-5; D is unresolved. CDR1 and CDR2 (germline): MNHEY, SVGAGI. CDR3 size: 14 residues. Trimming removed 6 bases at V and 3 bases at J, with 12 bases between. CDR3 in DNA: TGTGCCAGCAGGACGACGAGGGTCAATCAGCCCCAGCATTTT. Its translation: CASRTTRVNQPQHF.